The clone carrying this T cell receptor beta chain has a handful of counts. The data originate from a study of regulatory T cells in long-lasting Graves disease. Time point denoted: newly diagnosed GD, antithyroid drugs for less than 3 months. The TCR library was prepared using RNA isolated from PBMCs. With EDTA tubes as the receptacles, approximately 10 milliliters of peripheral blood were drawn. Arm-PCR of CDR3 regions with iRepertoire HTBI primers generated TCR beta libraries. TCRdb re-called the multiplex PCR reads with MiXCR, one entry per CDR3 protein. The sample contains 500,000 or so distinct CDR3 sequences, 15% to 20% of which appear only once. Germline loops: CDR1 SQVTM, CDR2 ANQGSEA. This CDR3 contains 13 residues. V dropped 4 bases and J dropped 5; count of bases not matched to a gene: 5. These data were also reused for a study on T cells in Graves' hyperthyroidism and ophthalmopathy.

This receptor was obtained from a woman aged 35-60 years with Graves disease. The sample here was peripheral blood mononuclear cells (PBMCs), taken at new diagnosis, from a patient treated with antithyroid drugs. The V gene is TRBV29-1, the J gene TRBJ1-2, with TRBD1 matching 9 bases. The CDR3 DNA reads as TGCAGCGTTGGGGACAGGGAACGGTATGGCTACACCTTC. This translates into CSVGDRERYGYTF.